The sequence of this T cell receptor beta chain was determined in a study of T cells after yellow fever vaccination. Findings and limits, study-wide: There was a possibility that FACS-sorted repertoires contained abundant clonotypes contaminating from the bulk population. Among primary-vaccination clones, most reappeared after the booster, at almost 98% for CD4 and around 91% for CD8.

5'RACE template switching added a universal primer site and UMIs to TCR cDNA. TCRdb recomputed calls from the 5' RACE reads with MiXCR, one row per CDR3 protein. Of 120,000 or so distinct CDR3 sequences in the sample, 15% were seen once. This clonotype was observed at least ten times. Antigen specificity is unknown. The receptor was derived from a man between 18 and 29 years old who received the YFV17D yellow fever vaccine. The starting material was CD8+ T cells sorted from PBMCs, obtained 5 days after the yellow fever booster vaccination.

Here the CDR3 DNA reads TGCGCCAGCAGCCAAGATAGAGCTAACTATGGCTACACCTTC. Translating gives CASSQDRANYGYTF. The chain carries TRBV4-1 and TRBJ1-2, with D hard to call. Germline CDR1 and CDR2: MGHRA and YSYEKL. With 0 bases removed from V and 0 bases from J, the gap between germline ends came to 5 bases. The length of the CDR3 is 14 residues.